Listed below are T cell receptor beta chains from one sample, sequenced in a study of cytotoxic CD8 clonotypes in ibrutinib-treated CLL. Data came from immunoSEQ multiplex PCR; TCRdb stores just in-frame clones and leaves some out. The table shows approximately 74,000 clones, with around 84% occurring only once. Sequencing used PBMCs, obtained at disease progression, from a patient treated with ibrutinib. The receptors shown here come from a human donor with chronic lymphocytic leukemia. The CDR3 runs from the conserved cysteine through the conserved F or W. A D gene is named only where the DNA matches it firmly. A clone size is listed for some rows: how often the clone was seen (once, few, many), or a class if it is expanded.

D: -
V: TRBV6-5
length: 11
J: TRBJ2-7
size: -
DNA: TGTGCCAGCGGAGATACCTACGAGCAGTACTTC
CDR3: CASGDTYEQYF

D: TRBD2
V: TRBV6-1
length: 15
J: TRBJ2-1
size: -
DNA: TGTGCCTACTCCCCTAGCGGGGTCTTATCGGATGAGCAGTTCTTC
CDR3: CAYSPSGVLSDEQFF

D: -
V: TRBV19
length: 14
J: TRBJ2-1
size: -
DNA: TGTGCCAGTAGTAGCGGTTATTCCTACAATGAGCAGTTCTTC
CDR3: CASSSGYSYNEQFF

D: TRBD1
V: TRBV5-1
length: 16
J: TRBJ2-3
size: -
DNA: TGCGCCAGCAGAAGGGGGCCCCAGTCTAGCACAGATACGCAGTATTTT
CDR3: CASRRGPQSSTDTQYF

D: TRBD1
V: TRBV4-1
length: 14
J: TRBJ1-5
size: -
DNA: TGCGCCAGCAGCCAAGGGACAGGGGGTCAGCCCCAGCATTTT
CDR3: CASSQGTGGQPQHF

D: TRBD1
V: TRBV5-1
length: 17
J: TRBJ1-1
size: -
DNA: TGCGCCAGCAGCGCGGGCCCGGGGACAGGTATGAACACTGAAGCTTTCTTT
CDR3: CASSAGPGTGMNTEAFF

D: TRBD1
V: TRBV2
length: 13
J: TRBJ1-4
size: few
DNA: TGTGCCAGCAGTGGGACAGGGGGGCAAAAACTGTTTTTT
CDR3: CASSGTGGQKLFF

D: -
V: TRBV4-1
length: 13
J: TRBJ1-2
size: -
DNA: TGCGCCAGCAGCGGTAGGGGCAACTATGGCTACACCTTC
CDR3: CASSGRGNYGYTF

D: TRBD1
V: TRBV6-6
length: 15
J: TRBJ2-7
size: -
DNA: TGTGCCAGCAGTTACTCATGGGACAGGGACTACGAGCAGTACTTC
CDR3: CASSYSWDRDYEQYF

D: -
V: TRBV11-2
length: 15
J: TRBJ2-7
size: -
DNA: TGTGCCAGCAGCTTATCTTGGACACAAAGGAACGAGCAGTACTTC
CDR3: CASSLSWTQRNEQYF

D: -
V: TRBV27
length: 15
J: TRBJ2-3
size: -
DNA: TGTGCCAGCAGCCGTCGGGGGAGGGGGACAGATACGCAGTATTTT
CDR3: CASSRRGRGTDTQYF

D: TRBD1
V: TRBV6-6
length: 14
J: TRBJ1-1
size: -
DNA: TGTGCCAGCAAGCTGGGACAGGGGGCGGTTGAAGCTTTCTTT
CDR3: CASKLGQGAVEAFF

D: -
V: TRBV6-5
length: 13
J: TRBJ1-2
size: -
DNA: TGTGCCAGCAGCCCGCGACAGTTCGATGGCTACACCTTC
CDR3: CASSPRQFDGYTF

D: -
V: TRBV5-1
length: 17
J: TRBJ1-1
size: -
DNA: TGCGCCAGCAGCTTGGTAATGGGAAGATGGATGAACACTGAAGCTTTCTTT
CDR3: CASSLVMGRWMNTEAFF

D: -
V: TRBV7-3
length: 13
J: TRBJ1-2
size: -
DNA: TGTGCCAGCAGCTTGGACGGCAACTATGGCTACACCTTC
CDR3: CASSLDGNYGYTF

D: TRBD2
V: TRBV6-5
length: 12
J: TRBJ2-7
size: -
DNA: TGTGCCAGCACGAATAGCGGGAGGGGGCAGTACTTC
CDR3: CASTNSGRGQYF

D: -
V: TRBV4-1
length: 13
J: TRBJ2-7
size: -
DNA: TGCGCCAGCACCCCCGGGGGAGGCTACGAGCAGTACTTC
CDR3: CASTPGGGYEQYF

D: -
V: TRBV7-2
length: 13
J: TRBJ2-5
size: few
DNA: TGTGCCAGCAGGAAGGAGTTTTTGGAGACCCAGTACTTC
CDR3: CASRKEFLETQYF

D: -
V: TRBV30
length: 14
J: TRBJ2-7
size: -
DNA: TGTGCCTGGAGTTTCAGGGGGGGATCCTACGAGCAGTACTTC
CDR3: CAWSFRGGSYEQYF

D: -
V: TRBV20-1
length: 11
J: TRBJ2-1
size: few
DNA: TGCAGTGCACCTGACAGGTGGGATGTGTTCTTC
CDR3: CSAPDRWDVFF

D: -
V: TRBV10-3
length: 15
J: TRBJ1-2
size: few
DNA: TGTGCCATCAGTGCTTGGAGGCCTGAGAGCTATGGCTACACCTTC
CDR3: CAISAWRPESYGYTF

D: -
V: TRBV5-1
length: 12
J: TRBJ2-7
size: -
DNA: TGCGCCAGCAGCTTACACAACGACGAGCAGTACTTC
CDR3: CASSLHNDEQYF

D: TRBD1
V: TRBV6-1
length: 14
J: TRBJ1-2
size: few
DNA: TGTGCCAGCAGGAAAGGGGGCCCGGAGTATGGCTACACCTTC
CDR3: CASRKGGPEYGYTF

D: -
V: TRBV9
length: 13
J: TRBJ2-1
size: -
DNA: TGTGCCAGCAGCCTTCGCGTTTGGGATGAGCAGTTCTTC
CDR3: CASSLRVWDEQFF

D: -
V: TRBV30
length: 14
J: TRBJ2-1
size: -
DNA: TGTGCCTGGACTAGGCGGGGCCCCTACAATGAGCAGTTCTTC
CDR3: CAWTRRGPYNEQFF

D: -
V: TRBV4-1
length: 15
J: TRBJ2-1
size: -
DNA: TGCGCCAGCAGCCGAGCGACCGTCTCCTACAATGAGCAGTTCTTC
CDR3: CASSRATVSYNEQFF

D: -
V: TRBV14
length: 14
J: TRBJ1-6
size: -
DNA: TGTGCCAGCAGCCAGACAGTCAGTAATTCACCCCTCCACTTT
CDR3: CASSQTVSNSPLHF

D: -
V: TRBV4-1
length: 17
J: TRBJ1-4
size: -
DNA: TGCGCCAGCAGCCAAGAGGGCTTTCGAACAGCTAATGAAAAACTGTTTTTT
CDR3: CASSQEGFRTANEKLFF

D: -
V: TRBV4-1
length: 15
J: TRBJ1-3
size: -
DNA: TGCGCCAGCAGCCAAGGGCCATACTCTGGAAACACCATATATTTT
CDR3: CASSQGPYSGNTIYF

D: -
V: TRBV4-2
length: 18
J: TRBJ1-4
size: -
DNA: TGTGCCAGCAGCCAAGAAGGGATGGTGGGCCTGGCTAATGAAAAACTGTTTTTT
CDR3: CASSQEGMVGLANEKLFF

D: TRBD2
V: TRBV9
length: 15
J: TRBJ2-1
size: few
DNA: TGTGCCAGCAGTGCATCCACTAGCGGGAGACATGAGCAGTTCTTC
CDR3: CASSASTSGRHEQFF

D: -
V: TRBV15
length: 14
J: TRBJ2-3
size: -
DNA: TGTGCCACCAGCAGAGATTTGGGCGGGAATACGCAGTATTTT
CDR3: CATSRDLGGNTQYF

D: -
V: TRBV7-2
length: 14
J: TRBJ2-5
size: -
DNA: TGTGCCAGCAGCTTAACTAGCTCCAGGGAGACCCAGTACTTC
CDR3: CASSLTSSRETQYF

D: -
V: TRBV5-1
length: 15
J: TRBJ1-3
size: few
DNA: TGCGCCAGCAGCTCAGCAGGGTACTCTGGAAACACCATATATTTT
CDR3: CASSSAGYSGNTIYF

D: TRBD1
V: TRBV6-1
length: 15
J: TRBJ2-7
size: -
DNA: TGTGCCAGCACAGAGAGGACAGGGGGGCCTGGGGAGCAGTACTTC
CDR3: CASTERTGGPGEQYF

D: TRBD2
V: TRBV5-6
length: 17
J: TRBJ2-5
size: -
DNA: TGTGCCAGCAGCTTACTAAACGCACTAGCGGTTTTCGGGACCCAGTACTTC
CDR3: CASSLLNALAVFGTQYF